This T cell receptor beta chain was identified in a study of cytomegalovirus exposure and HLA in healthy donors. Study information: Falling in the Caucasian-associated ancestry cluster were approximately 84% of around 370 genotyped donors. Findings and caveats of the study: CMV antigen specificity was confirmed in vitro for three CMV-associated chains.

Germline CDR1 and CDR2: DFQATT and SNEGSKA (reference sequence). With V trimmed by 4 bases and J by 4 bases, 0 bases remained unmatched. The CDR3 length is 11 residues. In the PCR, 60 Vbeta and 13 Jbeta primers were used. The data were produced by immunoSEQ multiplex PCR, yet TCRdb's version contains in-frame clones alone and is incomplete. This repertoire includes about 210,000 clones. Turning to this clone: Its antigen is currently unknown.

This receptor was taken from a woman in her twenties or thirties in good health and CMV-seropositive. This chain joins TRBV20-1 and TRBJ1-2; 7 positions agree with TRBD1. Sequenced input: PBMCs. The CDR3 DNA reads TGCAGTGCTAACAGGGGCTATGGCTACACCTTC. This translates into CSANRGYGYTF.